This T cell receptor (beta chain) comes out of a study of Graves' ophthalmopathy and Graves' hyperthyroidism. RNA transcripts served as template for amplifying TCR beta CDR3 sequences. The authors performed first-round RT-PCR with HTBI primers and then a second-round multiplex PCR. TCRdb analysed the multiplex PCR reads with MiXCR anew, one entry per CDR3 protein. Of around 1,200,000 distinct CDR3 sequences in the sample, around a third were seen once. The CDR3 covers 14 residues. Diagnosis relied on clinical symptoms, serum thyroxine, TRAb, thyroid ultrasound and orbital computed tomography. Findings and limits, study-wide: Forecasting of ophthalmopathy progression by the model achieved less than 71% sensitivity and roughly 78% specificity.

On this clonotype itself: Its specificity is unknown.

This chain connects TRBV3-2 to TRBJ1-4; TRBD1, the table's D call, was not compared with the DNA. TRBV3-2 is an annotated pseudogene. The material sequenced was peripheral blood or thyroid tissue (not recorded which). This sequence originates from an adult man with Graves' hyperthyroidism. CDR3 region: CASSRTGAVEKLFF. The DNA for the CDR3 is TGTGCCAGCAGCCGGACAGGGGCGGTTGAAAAACTGTTTTTT.